Below, 12 T cell receptor beta chains from the same sample are listed, as sequenced in a study of regulatory T cells in long-lasting Graves disease. The authors built TCR beta libraries using iRepertoire HTBI primers and Arm-PCR of CDR3 regions. MiXCR, run by TCRdb on the multiplex PCR reads, gives a single entry per CDR3 protein. Here the sample spans 400,000 to 650,000 distinct CDR3 sequences, roughly a sixth being singletons. Time point indicated: newly diagnosed GD, antithyroid drugs for less than 3 months. Construction of the TCR library relied on RNA isolated from PBMCs. This sample also belongs to another study, concerning T cells in Graves' hyperthyroidism and ophthalmopathy.

Source: peripheral blood mononuclear cells (PBMCs), taken at new diagnosis, from a patient treated with antithyroid drugs. The receptors originated from a woman aged 35-60 years with Graves disease.

There are many counts of this clonotype. This chain connects TRBV3-1 to TRBJ2-1; 7 bases are a match to TRBD2. In germline, CDR1 is LGHDT, CDR2 YNNKEL (reference sequence). This CDR3 has 16 amino acids. The V gene end was trimmed by 2 bases and the J gene end by 5 bases; junction bases not matched to a gene: 9. Here the CDR3 reads CASSQYEKGGDNEQFF. CDR3 coding DNA: TGTGCCAGCAGCCAATACGAGAAGGGAGGGGACAATGAGCAGTTCTTC.

This clonotype appeared many times. The CDR3 nucleotides read TGCAGTGCTCTAGCGGGGGGCATCCCAGATACGCAGTATTTT. It is translated as CSALAGGIPDTQYF. The V call is TRBV20-1, the J call TRBJ2-3; 11 nucleotides line up with TRBD2. Trimming at V came to 5 bases and at J to 4 bases, leaving 5 bases not matched to a gene. The CDR3 is 14 amino acids. The germline CDR1 and CDR2 sequences are DFQATT and SNEGSKA (reference sequence).

The CDR3 sequence: CARPYATGENYGYTF. The CDR3 DNA sequence: TGTGCCAGGCCATACGCCACTGGTGAAAACTATGGCTACACCTTC. The chain couples TRBV19 to TRBJ1-2; D not resolved. The CDR3 loop spans 15 amino acids. The V and J ends lost 9 bases and 2 bases respectively, with 19 bases between them. In germline, CDR1 is LNHDA, CDR2 SQIVND (reference sequence).

This clonotype appeared many times. CDR3 region: CASTSTIIHGYTF. Here the CDR3 DNA reads TGTGCCAGCACAAGCACTATTATCCATGGCTACACCTTC. V is TRBV2 and J is TRBJ1-2, with unresolved D. The CDR3 consists of 13 residues. Germline V CDR1 and CDR2: SNHLY, FYNNEI. The germline V and J ends were trimmed by 7 bases and 6 bases, with 15 bases remaining between them. Combining the CDR3 with reference TRBV2 and TRBJ1-2 gives the whole variable domain EPEVTQTPSHQVTQMGQEVILRCVPISNHLYFYWYRQILGQKVEFLVSFYNNEISEKSEIFDDQFSVERPDGSNFTLKIRSTKLEDSAMYFCASTSTIIHGYTFGSGTRLTVV.

This sequence joins TRBV7-3 and TRBJ1-1, with D perhaps TRBD1 (5 bases). This CDR3 region has 20 residues. Trimming removed 1 base from V and 1 base from J, with 25 bases in between. Per germline, CDR1 SGHTA and CDR2 FQGTGA. DNA for the CDR3: TGTGCCAGCAGCTTAAGACCCCTTACGTCAGGGCCCATGAGGAACACTGAAGCTTTCTTT. As protein: CASSLRPLTSGPMRNTEAFF. The full variable domain, completed using reference TRBV7-3 and TRBJ1-1, is GAGVSQTPSNKVTEKGKYVELRCDPISGHTALYWYRQSLGQGPEFLIYFQGTGAADDSGLPNDRFFAVRPEGSVSTLKIQRTERGDSAVYLCASSLRPLTSGPMRNTEAFFGQGTRLTVV.

This clonotype was recorded at least ten times. The chain employs TRBV2 and TRBJ1-2; 10 nucleotides agree with TRBD1. J gave up 8 bases and V 9 bases, and 9 bases lay outside the gene matches. Germline CDR1 reads SNHLY; CDR2 reads FYNNEI. The CDR3 consists of 13 residues. CDR3 residues: CARQTGQGRGYTF. As DNA, the CDR3 is TGTGCCAGACAAACGGGACAGGGGCGCGGCTACACCTTC.

A note on this clonotype: Just one base apart from a much larger clone, this may be a read error. V usage is TRBV12-3 or TRBV12-4 and J usage is TRBJ1-1; the D gene is possibly TRBD1 (5 bases). The CDR3 runs 16 residues. Trimming pared 4 bases from V and 2 bases from J, leaving 17 bases between. The CDR3 bases are TGTGCCAGCAGTTCCTGGGGGTCGGGGATCAACACTGAAGCTTTCTTT. This gives the protein CASSSWGSGINTEAFF.

This clonotype occurred a few times. The chain is built from TRBV5-1 and TRBJ2-3, with D perhaps matching TRBD2 (5 bases). CDR3 size: 15 residues. CDR1 and CDR2 from the germline V gene are SGHRS and YFSETQ. V was shortened by 3 bases and J by 0 bases, with 11 bases between the two germline ends. CDR3 region: CASSWAGQSTDTQYF. In DNA form, the CDR3 reads TGCGCCAGCAGCTGGGCGGGCCAAAGCACAGATACGCAGTATTTT.

This chain connects TRBV29-1 to TRBJ2-5; unclear D gene. The CDR3 spans 10 residues. CDR1 and CDR2 from the germline V gene are SQVTM and ANQGSEA. V lost 3 bases and J 5 bases, leaving 4 bases between the germline ends. The CDR3 loop is CSVDWETQYF. The CDR3 region has the DNA TGCAGCGTTGATTGGGAGACCCAGTACTTC.

This clonotype was picked up a small number of times. The V call is TRBV11-2, the J call TRBJ1-3, with D tentatively TRBD1 (5 bases). CDR3 size: 15 residues. Germline loops: CDR1 SGHAT, CDR2 FQNNGV. V lost 5 bases and J lost 0, with 11 bases in between. The DNA of the CDR3 is TGTGCCAGCAGCAGGGACCGACCCTCTGGAAACACCATATATTTT. It encodes CASSRDRPSGNTIYF. Using reference TRBV11-2 and TRBJ1-3 for the parts outside the CDR3, the full variable domain is EAGVAQSPRYKIIEKRQSVAFWCNPISGHATLYWYQQILGQGPKLLIQFQNNGVVDDSQLPKDRFSAERLKGVDSTLKIQPAKLEDSAVYLCASSRDRPSGNTIYFGEGSWLTVV.

This clonotype was seen ten or more times. The V gene is TRBV5-1, the J gene TRBJ1-1; 11 bases are a match to TRBD1. The CDR3 length is 14 residues. Germline lookup yields CDR1 SGHRS and CDR2 YFSETQ. V shed 7 bases, J shed 5 bases, and the junction held 7 bases outside the gene matches. CDR3 nucleotide sequence: TGCGCCAGCGGCCCGGGACAGGGGGATACTGAAGCTTTCTTT. It is translated as CASGPGQGDTEAFF.

This clonotype was counted a few times. The chain combines TRBV2 with TRBJ1-5; D remains ambiguous. Trimming removed 2 bases at V and 3 bases at J, with 8 bases between. Germline V gene data show CDR1 as SNHLY and CDR2 as FYNNEI. This CDR3 has 14 residues. CDR3 bases: TGTGCCAGCAGTGAAATGCAGGACAATCAGCCCCAGCATTTT. Protein product: CASSEMQDNQPQHF.